Ten or more counts support the clone carrying this T cell receptor beta chain. This entry is derived from a study of regulatory T cells in long-lasting Graves disease. Time point given: persistent/refractory GD, antithyroid drugs over 5 years with positive TRAb. The TCR library was made from RNA that had been extracted from PBMCs in TRIzol. The TCR beta library used iRepertoire HTBI primers with Arm-PCR amplification of CDR3. A single record per CDR3 protein comes from TCRdb applying MiXCR to the multiplex PCR reads. Of 600,000 to 850,000 distinct CDR3 sequences in the sample, 25% to 35% were seen once. The sequence was obtained from a female donor with Graves disease. The sample in question was peripheral blood mononuclear cells (PBMCs), obtained when the disease was refractory, from a patient treated with antithyroid drugs.

This CDR3 is CASSTPKERGTSYEQYF. The CDR3 nucleotides read TGTGCCAGCAGTACGCCGAAAGAGCGGGGAACGTCCTACGAGCAGTACTTC. The chain carries TRBV2 and TRBJ2-7, with 7 nucleotides matching TRBD2. Germline values: CDR1 SNHLY, CDR2 FYNNEI. V shed 5 bases, J shed 1 base, and the junction held 14 bases outside the gene matches. The CDR3 totals 17 residues. The complete variable domain, with remaining parts taken from reference TRBV2 and TRBJ2-7, reads EPEVTQTPSHQVTQMGQEVILRCVPISNHLYFYWYRQILGQKVEFLVSFYNNEISEKSEIFDDQFSVERPDGSNFTLKIRSTKLEDSAMYFCASSTPKERGTSYEQYFGPGTRLTVT.